The 3 T cell receptor beta chains presented below share a single source sample, sequenced in a study of T cell changes during pregnancy in multiple sclerosis. Generated by immunoSEQ multiplex PCR, the TCRdb table keeps only in-frame clones and is missing some. The sample consists of 60,000 to 90,000 clones, about 93% of them appearing once. The sample in question was peripheral blood, obtained after pregnancy. The source is a female donor in good health, enrolled as a control in a pregnancy study.

The rearrangement uses TRBV5-4 and TRBJ1-1; TRBD1 might be the D (6 bases). V was clipped by 4 bases and J by 0 bases, with 19 bases between them. Germline V gene sequence: CDR1 SGHNT, CDR2 YYREEE (reference sequence). The CDR3 sequence is 17 residues long. This CDR3 is CASSRPGNTGMNTEAFF. CDR3 sequence (DNA): TGTGCCAGCAGCCGACCCGGTAATACAGGGATGAACACTGAAGCTTTCTTT. Combining the CDR3 with reference TRBV5-4 and TRBJ1-1 gives the whole variable domain ETGVTQSPTHLIKTRGQQVTLRCSSQSGHNTVSWYQQALGQGPQFIFQYYREEENGRGNFPPRFSGLQFPNYSSELNVNALELDDSALYLCASSRPGNTGMNTEAFFGQGTRLTVV.

In DNA form, the CDR3 reads TGCAGCGTTGAAGACAGGGGAATGGGCACCTACGAGCAGTACTTC. This sequence encodes CSVEDRGMGTYEQYF. The chain uses TRBV29-1 and TRBJ2-7; weak D call: TRBD1 (6 bases). This CDR3 comprises 15 residues. Trimming shortened V by 0 bases and J by 2 bases, and 14 bases separated the two germline ends. Germline CDR1 and CDR2: SQVTM and ANQGSEA.

Here the CDR3 DNA reads TGTGCCAGTTCGTCAGGGGCCTACGAGCAGTACTTC. Amino acid sequence: CASSSGAYEQYF. The chain joins TRBV28 to TRBJ2-7; the D gene is possibly TRBD1 (6 bases). With 9 bases removed from V and 2 bases from J, the gap between germline ends came to 11 bases. The germline V gene encodes CDR1 MDHEN and CDR2 SYDVKM. The CDR3 spans 12 residues.